One sample yielded the 25 T cell receptor beta chains listed below, sequenced in a study of beta chain features in type 1 diabetes. Sequencing targeted expressed TCRB transcripts, as all isolated RNA had been reverse transcribed. Measured with immunoSEQ multiplex PCR; TCRdb has only the in-frame clones, and not every one. This table holds 400,000 to 450,000 clones, around 13% found once. The sample was naive CD4+ T cells from blood. These receptors were taken from a man aged 30 to 45 in good health.

This clone has a handful of counts. J is TRBJ2-7 and V is TRBV2, with 8 bases fitting TRBD1. Germline loops: CDR1 SNHLY, CDR2 FYNNEI. The CDR3 spans 13 residues. With 4 bases clipped from V and 2 bases from J, the junction kept 1 base outside the gene matches. The CDR3 bases are TGTGCCAGCAGTGTACAGGGGGCCTACGAGCAGTACTTC. Its protein product is CASSVQGAYEQYF.

The chain links TRBV29-1 to TRBJ1-1; D gene uncertain. The V end was cut by 4 bases, the J end by 5 bases, with 11 bases between. From germline, CDR1 is SQVTM and CDR2 ANQGSEA. This CDR3 is built from 12 residues. CDR3 amino acids: CSVVQEVTEAFF. The CDR3 DNA reads TGCAGCGTTGTTCAGGAGGTGACTGAAGCTTTCTTT.

This sequence joins TRBV6-5 and TRBJ2-5; tentatively, D is TRBD2 (6 bases). Trimming removed 5 bases at V and 1 base at J, with 8 bases between. Germline-derived CDR1 and CDR2 are MNHEY and SVGAGI. CDR3 size: 13 residues. CDR3 in DNA: TGTGCCAGCAGTCGGGACTTCCAAGAGACCCAGTACTTC. It codes for CASSRDFQETQYF.

The sample holds a few counts of this clone. The V gene is TRBV4-3, the J gene TRBJ2-1; D gene uncertain. Germline V gene data show CDR1 as LGHNA and CDR2 as YSLEER. The CDR3 extends over 14 amino acids. The germline V and J ends were trimmed by 0 bases and 7 bases, with 10 bases remaining between them. CDR3 bases: TGCGCCAGCAGCCAAGATCAAGGGCTGAATGAGCAGTTCTTC. Amino acid sequence: CASSQDQGLNEQFF.

The count of this clone is one. The gene calls are TRBV6-6 and TRBJ1-6; tentatively, D is TRBD1 (5 bases). V was trimmed by 0 bases and J by 8 bases, leaving 11 bases between them. CDR1 MNHNY and CDR2 SVGAGI come from the germline V gene (reference sequence). The CDR3 has 15 residues. The CDR3 loop reads CASSYSRDRYSPLHF. CDR3 nucleotide sequence: TGTGCCAGCAGTTACTCCCGGGACCGATATTCACCCCTCCACTTT.

This clone has only a few counts. This chain connects TRBV7-2 to TRBJ1-1; D unclear. The CDR3 contains 15 residues. Germline values: CDR1 SGHTA, CDR2 FQGNSA. With 5 bases removed from V and 4 bases from J, the gap between germline ends came to 17 bases. The CDR3 DNA reads as TGTGCCAGCAGCCCAACTCAGGTGCTCGTCACTGAAGCTTTCTTT. Its translation: CASSPTQVLVTEAFF.

This chain connects TRBV10-3 to TRBJ2-1; 8 bases line up with TRBD2. V shed 6 bases, J shed 5 bases, and the junction held 3 bases outside the gene matches. Germline assignment: CDR1 ENHRY and CDR2 SYGVKD. The CDR3 covers 13 residues. This chain's CDR3 is CAIRREGHNEQFF. The CDR3 DNA reads as TGTGCCATCAGACGGGAGGGTCACAATGAGCAGTTCTTC.

The rearrangement links TRBV19 to TRBJ2-7, with 7 bases identical to TRBD1. J lost 5 bases, V lost 5 bases, and 9 bases had no gene match. The CDR3 has 14 residues. CDR1 and CDR2 (germline): LNHDA, SQIVND (reference sequence). The CDR3 loop reads CASSREGGYDEQYF. CDR3 nucleotides: TGTGCCAGTAGTCGGGAAGGGGGCTACGACGAGCAGTACTTC.

The rearrangement joins TRBV6-5 to TRBJ1-5; 8 nucleotides align to TRBD1. V trimming: 6 bases; J trimming: 5 bases; junction bases outside the gene matches: 9. CDR3 size: 15 residues. Germline values: CDR1 MNHEY, CDR2 SVGAGI. The CDR3 DNA reads TGTGCCAGCAGAGCGACAGGGGTGGGTCATCAGCCCCAGCATTTT. Translation: CASRATGVGHQPQHF.

The V and J genes are TRBV7-2 and TRBJ2-4, with unresolved D. The CDR3 is 12 amino acids. Germline CDR1 is SGHTA and CDR2 is FQGNSA. The V end was cut by 0 bases, the J end by 13 bases, with 10 bases between. CDR3 sequence: CASSLAASRQYF. As DNA, the CDR3 is TGTGCCAGCAGCTTAGCGGCTAGTAGACAGTACTTC.

The chain carries TRBV19 and TRBJ2-1; D remains ambiguous. CDR1 is LNHDA, CDR2 SQIVND, per germline (reference sequence). This CDR3 has 15 residues. Between the trimmed V and J ends, which lost 4 bases and 8 bases, there was a span of 18 bases. The CDR3 spells CASSTPGSASHEQFF. CDR3 DNA: TGTGCCAGTAGTACTCCGGGTTCCGCCTCTCATGAGCAGTTCTTC.

The sample holds a few counts of this clone. V is TRBV19 and J is TRBJ2-1; a possible D gene is TRBD1 (5 bases). From germline, CDR1 is LNHDA and CDR2 SQIVND (reference sequence). The CDR3 runs to 13 residues. Trimming shortened V by 7 bases and J by 7 bases, and 14 bases separated the two germline ends. The CDR3 here is CASKVQGRNEQFF. In nucleotides, the CDR3 is TGTGCCAGTAAGGTCCAGGGTAGGAATGAGCAGTTCTTC. Filled out from reference TRBV19 and TRBJ2-1, the complete variable domain reads DGGITQSPKYLFRKEGQNVTLSCEQNLNHDAMYWYRQDPGQGLRLIYYSQIVNDFQKGDIAEGYSVSREKKESFPLTVTSAQKNPTAFYLCASKVQGRNEQFFGPGTRLTVL.

This clone was observed a handful of times. The V call is TRBV7-6, the J call TRBJ2-3; 11 nucleotides match TRBD2. The junction had 2 bases not matched to a gene; V was cut back by 5 bases and J by 1 base. Germline CDR1 SGHVS, CDR2 FNYEAQ. CDR3 length: 15 residues. In nucleotides, the CDR3 is TGTGCCAGCAGCGTACTAGCGGGGGGCACAGATACGCAGTATTTT. This gives the protein CASSVLAGGTDTQYF.

J is TRBJ2-5 and V is TRBV10-3, with TRBD1 matching over 9 bases. The CDR3 sequence is 12 residues long. Germline loops: CDR1 ENHRY, CDR2 SYGVKD. V lost 10 bases, J lost 3 bases, and 3 bases stayed unmatched. The CDR3 DNA follows: TGTGCCACGACAGGGGGTAAAGAGACCCAGTACTTC. It encodes CATTGGKETQYF.

The chain couples TRBV29-1 to TRBJ1-2, with unresolved D. The CDR3 contains 15 residues. From germline, CDR1 is SQVTM and CDR2 ANQGSEA. Trimming removed 3 bases from V and 0 bases from J, with 14 bases in between. In DNA form, the CDR3 reads TGCAGCGTTGAGACTCGGGGTGAGGCTAACTATGGCTACACCTTC. This gives the protein CSVETRGEANYGYTF. The complete variable domain, with remaining parts taken from reference TRBV29-1 and TRBJ1-2, reads SAVISQKPSRDICQRGTSLTIQCQVDSQVTMMFWYRQQPGQSLTLIATANQGSEATYESGFVIDKFPISRPNLTFSTLTVSNMSPEDSSIYLCSVETRGEANYGYTFGSGTRLTVV.

This clone has more than one count but fewer than ten. The V gene is TRBV6-5, the J gene TRBJ1-1, with D tentatively TRBD1 (5 bases). Germline CDR1 is MNHEY and CDR2 is SVGAGI. This CDR3 has 12 amino acids. Trimming took off 6 bases at V and 1 base at J, with 6 bases between the two ends. The CDR3 loop is CASRRGNTEAFF. The CDR3 DNA reads TGTGCCAGCAGGAGGGGGAACACTGAAGCTTTCTTT.

The gene calls are TRBV5-4 and TRBJ2-7; tentatively, D is TRBD2 (6 bases). Deletions cut 4 bases from V and 2 bases from J, with 16 bases between. From germline, CDR1 is SGHNT and CDR2 YYREEE (reference sequence). The CDR3 has 15 amino acids. In nucleotides, the CDR3 is TGTGCCAGCAGCCCGAAGGCACGGGGGACCTACGAGCAGTACTTC. Translated, it gives CASSPKARGTYEQYF.

J is TRBJ2-7 and V is TRBV27; maybe TRBD1 (6 bases). The CDR3 spans 13 residues. The V gene lost 7 bases and the J gene lost 0 bases, with 10 bases spanning the gap. Germline CDR1 and CDR2: MNHEY and SMNVEV (reference sequence). The CDR3 nucleotides are TGTGCCAGCAAAGGACAGAACTCCTACGAGCAGTACTTC. It translates to CASKGQNSYEQYF.

The chain couples TRBV5-4 to TRBJ2-3; 11 nucleotides agree with TRBD2. CDR3 size: 15 residues. From germline, CDR1 is SGHNT and CDR2 YYREEE (reference sequence). Trimming cost V 4 bases and J 9 bases; bases outside gene matches: 10. CDR3 bases: TGTGCCAGCAGCCTGACTAGCGGGGAGCCCCACACGCAGTATTTT. This gives the protein CASSLTSGEPHTQYF.

This clone was found a few times. The sample has other DNA sequences that encode this CDR3 too. The chain has TRBV14 and TRBJ2-1; D remains unclear. CDR1 and CDR2 (germline): SGHDN, FVKESK. Trimming removed 3 bases at V and 1 base at J, with 7 bases between. The CDR3 loop spans 14 amino acids. The CDR3 region has the DNA TGTGCCAGCAGCCAGGGATTATCCTACAATGAGCAGTTCTTC. Translating gives CASSQGLSYNEQFF.

This clone has a handful of counts. This chain links TRBV7-6 with TRBJ2-5; 7 bases align to TRBD1. The CDR3 sequence is 15 residues long. Germline V gene data show CDR1 as SGHVS and CDR2 as FNYEAQ. V trimming: 1 base; J trimming: 5 bases; junction bases outside the gene matches: 7. CDR3 DNA sequence: TGTGCCAGCAGCTTAGAGGTCGCCAGGGGGGAGACCCAGTACTTC. Protein sequence: CASSLEVARGETQYF.

The rearrangement joins TRBV7-2 to TRBJ2-7; weak D call: TRBD2 (6 bases). The germline CDR1 and CDR2 sequences are SGHTA and FQGNSA. V lost 2 bases and J lost 2, with 10 bases in between. This CDR3 has 14 residues. DNA of the CDR3: TGTGCCAGCAGCTTATCGAGCGGGCCCTACGAGCAGTACGTC. Protein sequence: CASSLSSGPYEQYV.

This clone was seen a handful of times. CDR3 protein: CASSLAGGPITDTQYF. CDR3 bases: TGCGCCAGCAGCTTGGCTGGGGGGCCCATCACAGATACGCAGTATTTT. The chain carries TRBV5-1 and TRBJ2-3; TRBD1 or TRBD2 may be the D gene (6 bases each). The germline CDR1 and CDR2 sequences are SGHRS and YFSETQ. There are 16 residues in the CDR3. Trimming cost V 0 bases and J 2 bases, with 13 bases left between them.

This clone was seen repeatedly, ten times or more. The J gene is TRBJ2-1, the V gene TRBV30; D perhaps matches TRBD2 (6 bases). Germline CDR1 and CDR2: GTSNPN and SVGIG (reference sequence). The CDR3 spans 11 residues. V shed 2 bases and J shed 10 bases, with 9 bases lying between them. This chain's CDR3 is CAWSPLAEQFF. Here the CDR3 DNA reads TGTGCCTGGAGTCCCCTAGCGGAGCAGTTCTTC.

This sequence joins TRBV7-9 and TRBJ1-2, with D uncertain. Between the trimmed V and J ends, which lost 5 bases and 3 bases, there was a span of 4 bases. The germline V gene has CDR1 SEHNR and CDR2 FQNEAQ (reference sequence). The CDR3 length is 11 residues. The CDR3 here is CASSRYYGYTF. The CDR3 coding sequence is TGTGCCAGCAGCCGATACTATGGCTACACCTTC.